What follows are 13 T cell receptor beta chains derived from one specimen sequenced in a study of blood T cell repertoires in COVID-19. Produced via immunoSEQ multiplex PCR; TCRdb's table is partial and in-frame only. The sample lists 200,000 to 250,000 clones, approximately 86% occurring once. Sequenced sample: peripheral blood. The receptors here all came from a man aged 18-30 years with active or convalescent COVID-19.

The CDR3 DNA reads as TGTGCCAGTAAGGCAGGGGACTACACAGATACGCAGTATTTT. Amino acids: CASKAGDYTDTQYF. The chain couples TRBV19 to TRBJ2-3; D might be TRBD2 (7 bases). CDR3 length: 14 residues. The germline CDR1 and CDR2 sequences are LNHDA and SQIVND (reference sequence). Trimming stripped 7 bases from V and 2 bases from J, with 13 bases between.

This CDR3 reads CATSQRVSGANVLTF. In nucleotides, the CDR3 is TGTGCCACCAGCCAGCGGGTCTCTGGGGCCAACGTCCTGACTTTC. The chain is built from TRBV15 and TRBJ2-6, with D possibly matching TRBD2 (6 bases). The CDR3 has 15 residues. V was trimmed by 5 bases and J by 0 bases, leaving 8 bases between them. The germline V gene encodes CDR1 LNHNV and CDR2 YYDKDF (reference sequence).

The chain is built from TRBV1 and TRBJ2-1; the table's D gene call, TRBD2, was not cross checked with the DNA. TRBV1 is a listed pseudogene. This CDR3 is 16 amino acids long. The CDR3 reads CTSSQPLAGVANEQFF. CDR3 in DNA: TGCACCAGCAGCCAACCCCTAGCGGGAGTCGCCAATGAGCAGTTCTTC.

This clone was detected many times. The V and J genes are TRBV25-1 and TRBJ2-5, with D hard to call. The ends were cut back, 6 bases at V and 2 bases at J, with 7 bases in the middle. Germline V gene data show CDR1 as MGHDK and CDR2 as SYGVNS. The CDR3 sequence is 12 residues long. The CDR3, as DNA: TGTGCCAGCAGCCAGACACAAGAGACCCAGTACTTC. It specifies CASSQTQETQYF. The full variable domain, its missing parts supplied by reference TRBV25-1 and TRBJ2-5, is EADIYQTPRYLVIGTGKKITLECSQTMGHDKMYWYQQDPGMELHLIHYSYGVNSTEKGDLSSESTVSRIRTEHFPLTLESARPSHTSQYLCASSQTQETQYFGPGTRLLVL.

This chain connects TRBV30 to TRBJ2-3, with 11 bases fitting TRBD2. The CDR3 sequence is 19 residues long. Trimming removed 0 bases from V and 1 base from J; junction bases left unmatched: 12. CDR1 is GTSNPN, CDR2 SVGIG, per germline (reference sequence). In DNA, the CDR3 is TGTGCCTGGAGTGTAAAAACTAGCGGGAGAATGAAGGGCACAGATACGCAGTATTTT. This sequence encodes CAWSVKTSGRMKGTDTQYF.

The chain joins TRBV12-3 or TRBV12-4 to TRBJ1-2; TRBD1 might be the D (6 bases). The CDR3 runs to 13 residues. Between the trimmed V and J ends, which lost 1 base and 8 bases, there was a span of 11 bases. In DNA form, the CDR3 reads TGTGCCAGCAGTTTAGGGCAGGGGAGCGGCTACACCTTC. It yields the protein CASSLGQGSGYTF.

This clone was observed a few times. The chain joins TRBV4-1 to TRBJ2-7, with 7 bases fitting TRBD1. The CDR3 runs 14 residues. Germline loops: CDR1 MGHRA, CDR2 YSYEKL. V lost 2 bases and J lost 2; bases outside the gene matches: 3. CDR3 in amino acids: CASSQTGETYEQYF. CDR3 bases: TGCGCCAGCAGCCAAACAGGGGAGACCTACGAGCAGTACTTC.

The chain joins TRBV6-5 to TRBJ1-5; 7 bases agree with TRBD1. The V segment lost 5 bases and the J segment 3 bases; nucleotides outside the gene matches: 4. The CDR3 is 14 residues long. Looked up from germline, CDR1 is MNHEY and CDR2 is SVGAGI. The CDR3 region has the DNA TGTGCCAGCAGTCGACAGGGAGCCAATCAGCCCCAGCATTTT. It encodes CASSRQGANQPQHF.

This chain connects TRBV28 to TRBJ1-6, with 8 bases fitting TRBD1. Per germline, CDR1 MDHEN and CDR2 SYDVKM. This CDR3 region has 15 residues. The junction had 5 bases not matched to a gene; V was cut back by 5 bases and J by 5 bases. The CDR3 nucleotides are TGTGCCAGCAGTCCGGTGGACAGGGATAATTCACCCCTCCACTTT. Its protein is CASSPVDRDNSPLHF.

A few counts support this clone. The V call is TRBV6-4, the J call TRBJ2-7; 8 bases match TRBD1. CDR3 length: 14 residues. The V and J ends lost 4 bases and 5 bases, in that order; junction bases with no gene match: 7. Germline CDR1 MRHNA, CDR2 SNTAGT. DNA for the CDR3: TGTGCCAGCAGTGCCGCACCAGGGGGCGACGAGCAGTACTTC. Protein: CASSAAPGGDEQYF.

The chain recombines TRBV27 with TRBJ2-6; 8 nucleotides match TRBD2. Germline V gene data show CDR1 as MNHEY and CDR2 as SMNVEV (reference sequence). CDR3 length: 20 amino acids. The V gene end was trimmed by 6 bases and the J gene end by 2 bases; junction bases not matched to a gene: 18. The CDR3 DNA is TGTGCCAGCAGCTTCTCGGGGGGGAACAATGTCAAAGCTGGGGCCAACGTCCTGACTTTC. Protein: CASSFSGGNNVKAGANVLTF.

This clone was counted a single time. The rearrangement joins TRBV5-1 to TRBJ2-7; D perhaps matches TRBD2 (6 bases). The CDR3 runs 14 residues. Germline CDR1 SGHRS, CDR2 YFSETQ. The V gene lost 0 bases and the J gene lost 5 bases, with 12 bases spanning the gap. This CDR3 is CASSLVGAGNEQYF. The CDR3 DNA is TGCGCCAGCAGCTTGGTGGGCGCGGGGAACGAGCAGTACTTC.

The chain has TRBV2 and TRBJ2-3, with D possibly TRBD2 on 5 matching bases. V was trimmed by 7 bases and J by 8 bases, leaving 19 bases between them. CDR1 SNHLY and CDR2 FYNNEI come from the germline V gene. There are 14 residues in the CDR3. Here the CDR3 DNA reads TGTGCCAGCAAACGGGGTCTACAAAAGGGTACGCAGTATTTT. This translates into CASKRGLQKGTQYF.